The 10 T cell receptor beta chains listed next were all sequenced from one sample in a study of graft-versus-host responses after intestinal transplantation. TCRdb keeps only in-frame clones here, not all; method: immunoSEQ multiplex PCR. The sample has about 40,000 clones, 89% seen once; the top ten hold approximately 7.1%. The sequencing here drew on PBMCs, taken roughly 270 days after transplant. Source of these receptors: a human patient who received an intestinal transplant, so some T cells may come from the graft donor.

V is TRBV2 and J is TRBJ2-1; 8 positions agree with TRBD2. With V trimmed by 6 bases and J by 3 bases, 16 bases remained unmatched. The germline CDR1 and CDR2 sequences are SNHLY and FYNNEI. There are 18 residues in the CDR3. CDR3 sequence: CASRTRRIGGAFYNEQFF. CDR3 coding DNA: TGTGCCAGCAGGACCCGGCGGATCGGGGGGGCTTTCTACAATGAGCAGTTCTTC.

This clone was picked up one time. The chain couples TRBV29-1 to TRBJ1-2; 8 bases line up with TRBD1. Germline CDR1 reads SQVTM; CDR2 reads ANQGSEA. V gave up 2 bases and J gave up 4 bases; unmatched junction bases: 6. The CDR3 spans 14 residues. Here the CDR3 reads CSVESGQGPYGYTF. CDR3 in DNA: TGCAGCGTTGAAAGCGGACAGGGCCCCTATGGCTACACCTTC.

The CDR3 DNA follows: TGTGCCTGGGACGGGGGGTACACTGAAGCTTTCTTT. Translating it yields CAWDGGYTEAFF. V usage is TRBV30 and J usage is TRBJ1-1, with a weak D call TRBD1 (5 bases). The germline V and J ends were trimmed by 5 bases and 3 bases, with 10 bases remaining between them. This CDR3 contains 12 residues. The germline V gene encodes CDR1 GTSNPN and CDR2 SVGIG (reference sequence).

Regarding this clone: The same CDR3 also results from other DNA sequences found in this sample. The rearrangement joins TRBV25-1 to TRBJ2-1, with a possible D match to TRBD2 (7 bases). This CDR3 is 16 amino acids long. Trimming removed 5 bases from V and 10 bases from J, with 24 bases in between. Germline V gives CDR1 MGHDK, CDR2 SYGVNS. In nucleotides, the CDR3 is TGTGCCAGCAGTCTAACGGTGGGTCGGGGGGCGATAGAGCAGTTCTTC. Its protein product is CASSLTVGRGAIEQFF.

The V gene is TRBV4-1, the J gene TRBJ2-7; 10 bases are shared with TRBD1. V trimming: 4 bases; J trimming: 4 bases; junction bases outside the gene matches: 7. The germline V gene has CDR1 MGHRA and CDR2 YSYEKL. CDR3 size: 15 residues. Here the CDR3 DNA reads TGCGCCAGCAGCCCCCGGGACAGGGGAAGATACGAGCAGTACTTC. This sequence encodes CASSPRDRGRYEQYF.

This sequence joins TRBV6-1 and TRBJ1-2; D is unclear. V lost 5 bases to trimming and J lost 6 bases, with 13 bases between them. CDR1 and CDR2 from the germline V gene are MNHNS and SASEGT. The CDR3 has 13 amino acids. The CDR3 coding sequence is TGTGCCAGCAGTTGGAGGGTGAACGATGGCTACACCTTC. It encodes CASSWRVNDGYTF.

The chain links TRBV11-2 to TRBJ2-7, with 7 bases identical to TRBD2. Germline V CDR1 and CDR2: SGHAT, FQNNGV. Losses at the gene ends were 8 bases for V and 7 bases for J; bases not matched to a gene: 5. There are 11 residues in the CDR3. CDR3 coding DNA: TGTGCCAGCCGGGGAGGGAATGAGCAGTACTTC. This translates into CASRGGNEQYF.

The chain joins TRBV11-2 to TRBJ2-3; tentatively, D is TRBD2 (5 bases). There are 12 residues in the CDR3. In germline, CDR1 is SGHAT, CDR2 FQNNGV. The V gene lost 2 bases and the J gene lost 8 bases, with 8 bases spanning the gap. CDR3 nucleotide sequence: TGTGCCAGCAGCTTACACGAGGGTACGCAGTATTTT. Its translation is CASSLHEGTQYF.

The V and J genes are TRBV4-2 and TRBJ1-5, with D possibly matching TRBD1 (5 bases). CDR3 size: 22 residues. Germline V gives CDR1 LGHNA, CDR2 YNFKEQ. V dropped 0 bases and J dropped 2 bases, with 29 bases sitting between them. The CDR3, as DNA: TGTGCCAGCAGCCAAGAATTTAAGTGGGACCCCGTTAGGGCAATGGGCAATCAGCCCCAGCATTTT. Encoded protein: CASSQEFKWDPVRAMGNQPQHF.

The J gene is TRBJ2-5, the V gene TRBV10-3, with 7 nucleotides matching TRBD2. The V gene's germline CDR1 is ENHRY and CDR2 SYGVKD. After removal of 4 bases from V and 3 bases from J, the junction contained 11 bases not matched to a gene. This CDR3 comprises 16 residues. The CDR3 sequence is CAISGRAGEPKETQYF. CDR3 coding DNA: TGTGCCATCAGTGGACGGGCGGGGGAACCAAAAGAGACCCAGTACTTC.